Listed here are 14 T cell receptor beta chains from one sample, sequenced in a study of OX40 agonist ivuxolimab in advanced cancers. The protocol was immunoSEQ multiplex PCR, while the TCRdb copy is restricted to in-frame clones and leaves out a portion. The data hold 70,000 to 75,000 clones, with approximately 90% observed a single time. This material consisted of CD4+ or CD8+ T cells sorted from blood, taken in a trial of the OX40 agonist ivuxolimab. These receptors all come from an adult with an advanced solid tumor such as melanoma, head and neck, liver or kidney cancer.

This chain joins TRBV4-1 and TRBJ2-7; 7 bases agree with TRBD2. The CDR3 spans 16 residues. Germline assignment: CDR1 MGHRA and CDR2 YSYEKL. V was pared by 4 bases and J by 0 bases, with 9 bases of the junction left unmatched. Written as DNA, the CDR3 is TGCGCCAGCAGCCGACTTGGACTAGTCCCCTCCTACGAGCAGTACTTC. Its protein is CASSRLGLVPSYEQYF.

The gene calls are TRBV2 and TRBJ2-3, with 12 bases matching TRBD2. The V gene's germline CDR1 is SNHLY and CDR2 FYNNEI. The CDR3 has 16 residues. Trimming took 4 bases from V and 7 from J; bases not matched to a gene: 9. For the CDR3, the DNA is TGTGCCAGCAGTGGGGAGACTAGCGGGAGATTAAATACGCAGTATTTT. Its translation: CASSGETSGRLNTQYF.

The gene calls are TRBV5-1 and TRBJ2-1; 7 positions agree with TRBD1. The V segment lost 4 bases and the J segment 5 bases; nucleotides outside the gene matches: 6. The CDR3 covers 14 residues. Per germline, CDR1 SGHRS and CDR2 YFSETQ. Written as DNA, the CDR3 is TGCGCCAGCAGCCCGCAGGGGGAGCACAATGAGCAGTTCTTC. It is translated as CASSPQGEHNEQFF.

The genes are TRBV5-6 and TRBJ2-3, with 14 bases identical to TRBD2. Trimming removed 0 bases from V and 4 bases from J; junction bases left unmatched: 1. This CDR3 has 16 residues. Germline V lookup: CDR1 SGHDT, CDR2 YYEEEE. The CDR3 DNA reads as TGTGCCAGCAGCTTGGGACTAGCGGGAGGGTCAGATACGCAGTATTTT. Its protein product is CASSLGLAGGSDTQYF.

The chain uses TRBV11-2 and TRBJ2-3, with D perhaps TRBD2 (5 bases). Deletions cut 4 bases from V and 6 bases from J, with 11 bases between. This CDR3 region has 13 residues. CDR1 is SGHAT, CDR2 FQNNGV, per germline. The CDR3 is CASSYGGEDTQYF. The CDR3 DNA follows: TGTGCCAGCAGCTACGGAGGTGAGGATACGCAGTATTTT.

The genes are TRBV18 and TRBJ2-5; TRBD1 is a possible D gene (6 bases). The CDR3 has 13 residues. In germline, CDR1 is KGHSH, CDR2 LQKENI. Trimming stripped 3 bases from V and 5 bases from J, with 10 bases between. The CDR3 spells CASSPLDRETQYF. The CDR3 DNA reads TGTGCCAGCTCACCCTTAGACAGGGAGACCCAGTACTTC.

The CDR3 loop reads CASSPTSGIHNEQFF. Here the CDR3 DNA reads TGTGCCAGCTCACCAACTAGCGGAATCCACAATGAGCAGTTCTTC. The chain links TRBV18 to TRBJ2-1; the match to TRBD2 covers 8 bases. The germline V gene has CDR1 KGHSH and CDR2 LQKENI. Unmatched junction bases numbered 5, after V lost 2 bases and J lost 5 bases. This CDR3 comprises 15 residues.

The chain combines TRBV11-2 with TRBJ2-5; 11 bases line up with TRBD2. The J call may be mistaken, given a closer DNA end match to TRBJ2-7. CDR1 SGHAT and CDR2 FQNNGV come from the germline V gene. CDR3 length: 18 amino acids. The CDR3, as DNA: TGTGCCAGCAGCCCACGGGAAACTAGCGGGAGACTAGGCTACGAGCAGTACTTC. This gives the protein CASSPRETSGRLGYEQYF.

The rearrangement uses TRBV19 and TRBJ1-3, with TRBD1 matching 7 bases. Per the germline V gene, CDR1 is LNHDA and CDR2 is SQIVND (reference sequence). CDR3 length: 13 amino acids. The V gene end was trimmed by 6 bases and the J gene end by 5 bases; junction bases not matched to a gene: 4. As DNA, the CDR3 is TGTGCCAGTAGAGCACAGGGGAGAAACACCATATATTTT. It specifies CASRAQGRNTIYF.

The chain uses TRBV19 and TRBJ1-1; D may be TRBD1 (5 bases). The CDR3 extends over 13 amino acids. Germline CDR1 and CDR2: LNHDA and SQIVND (reference sequence). The V gene lost 9 bases and the J gene lost 7 bases, with 18 bases spanning the gap. The DNA of the CDR3 is TGTGCCAGCTCAGATTATGCGACAGTTGAAGCTTTCTTT. Translated, it gives CASSDYATVEAFF.

The chain couples TRBV7-9 to TRBJ2-6, with D unclear. The CDR3 contains 17 residues. The V and J ends lost 4 bases and 4 bases respectively, with 17 bases between them. Looked up from germline, CDR1 is SEHNR and CDR2 is FQNEAQ (reference sequence). The DNA for the CDR3 is TGTGCCAGCAGCTCGACTGGACCTCTCCCCGGGGCCAACGTCCTGACTTTC. It translates to CASSSTGPLPGANVLTF.

The DNA for the CDR3 is TGTGCCAGCAGCGCCCGACCGGTTAACTATGGCTACACCTTC. As protein: CASSARPVNYGYTF. The chain joins TRBV14 to TRBJ1-2; D not certain. The germline CDR1 and CDR2 sequences are SGHDN and FVKESK. This CDR3 region has 14 residues. Between the trimmed V and J ends, which lost 5 bases and 1 base, there was a span of 11 bases. The complete variable domain, with remaining parts taken from reference TRBV14 and TRBJ1-2, reads EAGVTQFPSHSVIEKGQTVTLRCDPISGHDNLYWYRRVMGKEIKFLLHFVKESKQDESGMPNNRFLAERTGGTYSTLKVQPAELEDSGVYFCASSARPVNYGYTFGSGTRLTVV.

Only one count was recorded for this clone. This chain connects TRBV30 to TRBJ2-3; D might be TRBD1 (6 bases). The CDR3 consists of 14 residues. CDR1 is GTSNPN and CDR2 is SVGIG in the germline V gene (reference sequence). The ends were cut back, 5 bases at V and 2 bases at J, with 14 bases in the middle. The CDR3 spells CAWLPGQLTDTQYF. The CDR3 DNA follows: TGTGCCTGGTTGCCGGGACAACTCACAGATACGCAGTATTTT.

The chain joins TRBV27 to TRBJ1-1; the D gene is possibly TRBD1 (5 bases). With 0 bases removed from V and 4 bases from J, the gap between germline ends came to 15 bases. Germline CDR1 and CDR2: MNHEY and SMNVEV (reference sequence). The CDR3 is 16 residues long. Here the CDR3 DNA reads TGTGCCAGCAGTTTATCCGTAACCAGGGTTGGCACTGAAGCTTTCTTT. Protein product: CASSLSVTRVGTEAFF.